These 32 T cell receptor beta chains originate from one sample sequenced in a study of cytomegalovirus exposure and HLA in healthy donors. Sequencing was performed with immunoSEQ multiplex PCR; in TCRdb, only in-frame clones are kept and a portion is missing. Of about 65,000 clones listed, 85% to 95% are singletons. The specimen was PBMCs. These TCRs come from a man aged 18 to 30 in good health and CMV-seropositive.

The chain links TRBV28 to TRBJ2-7; 7 positions match TRBD1. After removal of 3 bases from V and 2 bases from J, the junction contained 13 bases not matched to a gene. The germline V gene has CDR1 MDHEN and CDR2 SYDVKM. The CDR3 has 17 amino acids. CDR3 bases: TGTGCCAGCAGTTTCCACAAGTCGACAGGGATTACCTACGAGCAGTACTTC. Protein sequence: CASSFHKSTGITYEQYF.

The chain is built from TRBV27 and TRBJ2-5, with 8 bases aligning to TRBD1. This CDR3 is 15 amino acids long. J gave up 2 bases and V 1 base, and 3 bases lay outside the gene matches. Germline V CDR1 and CDR2: MNHEY, SMNVEV (reference sequence). The CDR3 bases are TGTGCCAGCAGTTTATACCGGACAGGGCAAGAGACCCAGTACTTC. Translating gives CASSLYRTGQETQYF.

This sequence joins TRBV9 and TRBJ1-1; D may be TRBD1 (6 bases). Germline CDR1 SGDLS, CDR2 YYNGEE. Trimming took 0 bases from V and 3 from J, leaving 9 bases between them. CDR3 length: 14 residues. CDR3 nucleotide sequence: TGTGCCAGCAGCGTAGCAGGGGAAGACACTGAAGCTTTCTTT. The encoded protein is CASSVAGEDTEAFF.

This clone has a single count. This chain connects TRBV9 to TRBJ2-7; 8 bases agree with TRBD1. J was trimmed by 3 bases and V by 5 bases; bases with no gene match: 7. CDR1 and CDR2 from the germline V gene are SGDLS and YYNGEE. The CDR3 is 14 residues long. DNA of the CDR3: TGTGCCAGCAGTAACGGCGGGACAGGCTACGAGCAGTACTTC. Translated: CASSNGGTGYEQYF.

V usage is TRBV27 and J usage is TRBJ1-5; the match to TRBD1 covers 8 bases. This CDR3 region has 14 residues. Germline V CDR1 and CDR2: MNHEY, SMNVEV (reference sequence). Trimming cost V 4 bases and J 5 bases; bases outside gene matches: 4. This chain's CDR3 is CASSSTGGYQPQHF. The CDR3 DNA sequence: TGTGCCAGCAGTTCAACAGGGGGATATCAGCCCCAGCATTTT.

Remarks on this clone: At one of its ends the junction is not consistent with the germline gene, which may arise from a read error. The rearrangement uses TRBV7-7 and TRBJ2-1, with 7 bases that match TRBD1. The CDR3 sequence is 13 residues long. Germline CDR1 and CDR2: SSHAT and FNYEAQ (reference sequence). As DNA, the CDR3 is TGTGCTAGCAGCTTAGGACAGGCGGATGAGCAGTTCTTC. This sequence encodes CASSLGQADEQFF.

The chain is built from TRBV2 and TRBJ2-5, with a weak D call TRBD2 (5 bases). CDR1 and CDR2 from the germline V gene are SNHLY and FYNNEI. This CDR3 spans 13 amino acids. Trimming removed 5 bases at V and 2 bases at J, with 9 bases between. CDR3 loop: CASSPGLQETQYF. In DNA form, the CDR3 reads TGTGCCAGCAGTCCCGGACTTCAAGAGACCCAGTACTTC.

This clone was recorded only once. The chain is built from TRBV6-5 and TRBJ2-7, with D possibly TRBD2 on 5 matching bases. Germline V lookup: CDR1 MNHEY, CDR2 SVGAGI. V was trimmed by 0 bases and J by 4 bases, leaving 13 bases between them. The CDR3 is made up of 15 amino acids. CDR3 protein: CASSYSASSPYEQYF. The CDR3 nucleotides read TGTGCCAGCAGTTACTCGGCTAGCTCCCCTTACGAGCAGTACTTC.

In this sample, this clone turned up once. CDR3 bases: TGTGCCAGCTCACCACCGGGTGGGGGGACCTTCTATGGCTACACCTTC. It yields the protein CASSPPGGGTFYGYTF. The chain recombines TRBV18 with TRBJ1-2, with D maybe TRBD1 (5 bases). The CDR3 contains 16 residues. The V gene's germline CDR1 is KGHSH and CDR2 LQKENI. Trimming cost V 0 bases and J 4 bases, with 15 bases left between them.

The chain is built from TRBV7-6 and TRBJ2-1, with TRBD2 identical over 8 bases. Trimming at V came to 1 base and at J to 2 bases, leaving 1 base not matched to a gene. The CDR3 has 15 residues. Germline values: CDR1 SGHVS, CDR2 FNYEAQ. CDR3 DNA: TGTGCCAGCAGCTTAGATAGCGGGACCTACAATGAGCAGTTCTTC. Translating it yields CASSLDSGTYNEQFF. The full variable domain, its missing parts supplied by reference TRBV7-6 and TRBJ2-1, is GAGVSQSPRYKVTKRGQDVALRCDPISGHVSLYWYRQALGQGPEFLTYFNYEAQQDKSGLPNDRFSAERPEGSISTLTIQRTEQRDSAMYRCASSLDSGTYNEQFFGPGTRLTVL.

This sequence joins TRBV5-6 and TRBJ1-6; no clear D gene. There are 15 residues in the CDR3. V lost 0 bases, J lost 7 bases, and 11 bases lay in between. CDR1 is SGHDT and CDR2 is YYEEEE in the germline V gene. This chain's CDR3 is CASSLGGSWNSPLHF. CDR3 coding DNA: TGTGCCAGCAGCTTGGGAGGTTCGTGGAATTCACCCCTCCACTTT.

This clone was recorded only once. The CDR3 loop is CASSFHHGGAYNEQFF. The CDR3 DNA follows: TGTGCCAGCAGCTTTCATCATGGGGGGGCCTACAATGAGCAGTTCTTC. This chain links TRBV7-6 with TRBJ2-1; the match to TRBD2 covers 7 bases. The CDR3 contains 16 residues. V trimming: 3 bases; J trimming: 2 bases; junction bases outside the gene matches: 7. The germline V gene encodes CDR1 SGHVS and CDR2 FNYEAQ.

In its sample, this clone was seen once. The V and J genes are TRBV30 and TRBJ1-4; TRBD1 is a possible D gene (5 bases). Trimming left V 5 bases short and J 5 bases short, with 12 bases between. Germline V lookup: CDR1 GTSNPN, CDR2 SVGIG (reference sequence). CDR3 length: 13 amino acids. CDR3 coding DNA: TGTGCCTGGCACAGGATTAAAAATGAAAAACTGTTTTTT. Protein product: CAWHRIKNEKLFF.

This sequence joins TRBV19 and TRBJ1-1; 7 bases fit TRBD1. Germline V lookup: CDR1 LNHDA, CDR2 SQIVND (reference sequence). The CDR3 contains 15 residues. After removal of 3 bases from V and 0 bases from J, the junction contained 4 bases not matched to a gene. CDR3 DNA sequence: TGTGCCAGTAGTATTTTTACAGGGGTGAACACTGAAGCTTTCTTT. This encodes CASSIFTGVNTEAFF.

The genes are TRBV7-8 and TRBJ2-7; D unresolved. The CDR3 sequence is 18 residues long. The V gene lost 5 bases and the J gene lost 4 bases, with 27 bases spanning the gap. From germline, CDR1 is SGHVS and CDR2 FQNEAQ. CDR3 coding DNA: TGTGCCAGCAGCGCAACGAGTTTTGAGAAATGGTACGGGTACGAGCAGTACTTC. It translates to CASSATSFEKWYGYEQYF.

CDR3 loop: CASSPGAGPSYEQYF. DNA of the CDR3: TGTGCCAGCAGCCCAGGGGCGGGTCCCTCCTACGAGCAGTACTTC. The chain uses TRBV11-2 and TRBJ2-7, with a possible D match to TRBD1 (6 bases). The CDR3 has 15 amino acids. Germline values: CDR1 SGHAT, CDR2 FQNNGV. The V end lost 5 bases, the J end lost 0 bases, and 14 bases lay between the germline ends.

This chain uses TRBV7-6 with TRBJ2-2; D remains unclear. Trimming left V 5 bases short and J 1 base short, with 14 bases between. This CDR3 is built from 16 residues. Germline CDR1 is SGHVS and CDR2 is FNYEAQ. The CDR3, as DNA: TGTGCCAGCAGCGCCGTGAACGGTGGGAACACCGGGGAGCTGTTTTTT. Amino acids: CASSAVNGGNTGELFF.

This clone has only one observation. The gene calls are TRBV11-3 and TRBJ1-2, with 8 bases identical to TRBD1. Trimming at V came to 3 bases and at J to 13 bases, leaving 7 bases not matched to a gene. The length of the CDR3 is 12 residues. Germline CDR1 is SGHNT and CDR2 is YENEEA. The CDR3 coding sequence is TGTGCCAGCAGCTTCGACAGGGGATCCTTCACCTTC. It translates to CASSFDRGSFTF.

The chain combines TRBV7-3 with TRBJ2-3; the D gene is possibly TRBD1 (5 bases). The V gene lost 1 base and the J gene lost 0 bases, with 5 bases spanning the gap. Germline values: CDR1 SGHTA, CDR2 FQGTGA. This CDR3 is built from 14 residues. CDR3 sequence reads: CASSLRGSTDTQYF. CDR3 nucleotide sequence: TGTGCCAGCAGCTTAAGGGGCAGCACAGATACGCAGTATTTT.

This sequence joins TRBV25-1 and TRBJ2-2; D gene unclear. Germline lookup yields CDR1 MGHDK and CDR2 SYGVNS. The CDR3 is 13 residues long. The ends were cut back, 3 bases at V and 5 bases at J, with 7 bases in the middle. CDR3 region: CASSDARTGELFF. The CDR3 nucleotides read TGTGCCAGCAGTGATGCTAGGACCGGGGAGCTGTTTTTT.

V gene TRBV6-1 combines with J gene TRBJ1-4; 9 positions agree with TRBD1. The trim removed 4 bases at V and 8 bases at J, leaving 8 bases unmatched. In germline, CDR1 is MNHNS, CDR2 SASEGT. This CDR3 has 15 residues. CDR3 in amino acids: CASSALGTGWEKLFF. In DNA form, the CDR3 reads TGTGCCAGCAGTGCATTAGGGACAGGGTGGGAAAAACTGTTTTTT.

The gene calls are TRBV27 and TRBJ2-7; 9 bases are shared with TRBD2. V shed 6 bases, J shed 6 bases, and the junction held 9 bases outside the gene matches. From germline, CDR1 is MNHEY and CDR2 SMNVEV (reference sequence). The CDR3 has 14 residues. CDR3 region: CASSLFGTSSEQYF. CDR3 coding DNA: TGTGCCAGCAGCCTCTTCGGGACTAGCAGCGAGCAGTACTTC.

The V and J genes are TRBV19 and TRBJ2-7; TRBD2 might be the D (6 bases). Germline assignment: CDR1 LNHDA and CDR2 SQIVND (reference sequence). V was shortened by 6 bases and J by 2 bases, with 17 bases between the two germline ends. The CDR3 runs 15 residues. The CDR3 is CASRGSGGLTYEQYF. The DNA for the CDR3 is TGTGCCAGTAGAGGTAGCGGAGGCCTCACCTACGAGCAGTACTTC.

This clone was found once. The chain combines TRBV6-1 with TRBJ1-1; 10 bases map to TRBD1. The trim removed 4 bases at V and 6 bases at J, leaving 5 bases unmatched. The CDR3 has 14 amino acids. The germline V gene encodes CDR1 MNHNS and CDR2 SASEGT. DNA for the CDR3: TGTGCCAGCAGTGTCAGGACAGGGGGACCTGAAGCTTTCTTT. Translation gives CASSVRTGGPEAFF.

The J gene is TRBJ1-1, the V gene TRBV5-4; unclear D gene. Germline V gene data show CDR1 as SGHNT and CDR2 as YYREEE (reference sequence). The CDR3 is 15 amino acids. Trimming took off 2 bases at V and 5 bases at J, with 16 bases between the two ends. The CDR3 loop reads CASSFIWFERTEAFF. CDR3 coding DNA: TGTGCCAGCAGCTTTATTTGGTTCGAGAGAACTGAAGCTTTCTTT.

This chain connects TRBV5-4 to TRBJ2-5; 7 bases fit TRBD1. The ends lost 4 bases at V and 2 bases at J; junction bases unmatched: 2. Germline loops: CDR1 SGHNT, CDR2 YYREEE (reference sequence). This CDR3 has 13 amino acids. Here the CDR3 reads CASSRDSQETQYF. CDR3 sequence (DNA): TGTGCCAGCAGCCGGGACAGTCAAGAGACCCAGTACTTC. Together with reference TRBV5-4 and TRBJ2-5, the CDR3 gives the full variable domain: ETGVTQSPTHLIKTRGQQVTLRCSSQSGHNTVSWYQQALGQGPQFIFQYYREEENGRGNFPPRFSGLQFPNYSSELNVNALELDDSALYLCASSRDSQETQYFGPGTRLLVL.

The V gene is TRBV28, the J gene TRBJ2-2; D is perhaps TRBD2 (6 bases). The CDR3 is 16 residues long. With 3 bases removed from V and 3 bases from J, the gap between germline ends came to 14 bases. The germline gives CDR1 MDHEN, CDR2 SYDVKM. The CDR3 here is CASSFKGLLDTGELFF. The CDR3, as DNA: TGTGCCAGCAGTTTTAAGGGACTCTTGGACACCGGGGAGCTGTTTTTT.

This chain joins TRBV19 and TRBJ1-4; D remains unclear. The germline V gene encodes CDR1 LNHDA and CDR2 SQIVND (reference sequence). The V end lost 5 bases, the J end lost 0 bases, and 10 bases lay between the germline ends. The CDR3 sequence is 15 residues long. The DNA of the CDR3 is TGTGCCAGTAGTCCCCGGGGAGCAACTAATGAAAAACTGTTTTTT. This sequence encodes CASSPRGATNEKLFF.

The genes are TRBV27 and TRBJ2-3; the D gene is possibly TRBD2 (7 bases). The CDR3 spans 13 residues. Trimming left V 7 bases short and J 2 bases short, with 10 bases between. CDR1 is MNHEY, CDR2 SMNVEV, per germline (reference sequence). CDR3 bases: TGTGCCAGCATGGCGGGGGCCACAGATACGCAGTATTTT. Its protein product is CASMAGATDTQYF.

The chain uses TRBV28 and TRBJ1-1, with TRBD1 matching 8 bases. V shed 5 bases and J 7 bases; nucleotides not matched to a gene: 6. There are 13 residues in the CDR3. In germline, CDR1 is MDHEN, CDR2 SYDVKM. CDR3 loop: CASSPGQDLEAFF. The CDR3 coding sequence is TGTGCCAGCAGTCCGGGACAGGACCTTGAAGCTTTCTTT. The full variable domain, in which reference TRBV28 and TRBJ1-1 provide the parts outside the CDR3, is DVKVTQSSRYLVKRTGEKVFLECVQDMDHENMFWYRQDPGLGLRLIYFSYDVKMKEKGDIPEGYSVSREKKERFSLILESASTNQTSMYLCASSPGQDLEAFFGQGTRLTVV.

This chain joins TRBV30 and TRBJ1-2; tentatively, D is TRBD1 (6 bases). This CDR3 is built from 12 residues. V was cut by 5 bases and J by 1 base, with 8 bases left in between. Germline V gene data show CDR1 as GTSNPN and CDR2 as SVGIG (reference sequence). The DNA for the CDR3 is TGTGCCTGGCTCAGGGGTAACTATGGCTACACCTTC. It translates to CAWLRGNYGYTF.

This rearrangement joins TRBV27 to TRBJ1-2, with D perhaps TRBD1 (6 bases). CDR1 is MNHEY and CDR2 is SMNVEV in the germline V gene (reference sequence). The V end was cut by 6 bases, the J end by 6 bases, with 14 bases between. The CDR3 has 13 amino acids. The CDR3 nucleotides are TGTGCCAGCAGCCCACAGGGTTCGAATGGCTACACCTTC. It yields the protein CASSPQGSNGYTF.